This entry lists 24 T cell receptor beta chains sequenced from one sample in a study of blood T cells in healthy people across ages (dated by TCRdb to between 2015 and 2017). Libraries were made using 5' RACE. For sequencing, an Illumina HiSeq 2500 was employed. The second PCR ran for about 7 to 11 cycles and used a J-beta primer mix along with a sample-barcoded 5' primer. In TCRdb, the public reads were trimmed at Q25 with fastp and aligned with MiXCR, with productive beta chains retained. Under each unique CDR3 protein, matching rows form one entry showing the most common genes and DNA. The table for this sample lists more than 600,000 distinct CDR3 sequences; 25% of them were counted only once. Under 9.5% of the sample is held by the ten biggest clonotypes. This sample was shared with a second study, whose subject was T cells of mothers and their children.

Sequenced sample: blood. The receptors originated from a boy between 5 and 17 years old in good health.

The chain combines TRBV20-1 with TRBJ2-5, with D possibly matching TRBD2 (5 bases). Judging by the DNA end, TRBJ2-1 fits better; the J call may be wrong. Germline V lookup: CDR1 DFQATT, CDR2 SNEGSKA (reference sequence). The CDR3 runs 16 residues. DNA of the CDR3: TGCAGTGCTAGAGAGGAAGGGCGGGTTAGGTTCTATGAGCAGTTCTTC. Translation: CSAREEGRVRFYEQFF.

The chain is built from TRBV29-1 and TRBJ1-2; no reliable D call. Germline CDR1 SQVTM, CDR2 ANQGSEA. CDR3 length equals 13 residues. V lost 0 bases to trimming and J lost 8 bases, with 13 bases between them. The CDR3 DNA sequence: TGCAGCGTTGAAGATCTACCCTATCAAGGCTACACCTTC. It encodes CSVEDLPYQGYTF.

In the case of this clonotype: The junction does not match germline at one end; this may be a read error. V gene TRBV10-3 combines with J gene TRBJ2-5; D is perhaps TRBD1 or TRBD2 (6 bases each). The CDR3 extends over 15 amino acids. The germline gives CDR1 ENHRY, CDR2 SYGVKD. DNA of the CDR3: TGTGCCATGGGCCGGGACACGACAACGGGGGAGACCCAGTATTTC. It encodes CAMGRDTTTGETQYF.

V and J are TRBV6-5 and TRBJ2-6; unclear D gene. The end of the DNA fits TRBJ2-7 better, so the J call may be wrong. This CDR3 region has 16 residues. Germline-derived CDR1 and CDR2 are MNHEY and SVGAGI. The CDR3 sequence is CASSYRPLRAGYEQYF. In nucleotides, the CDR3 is TGTGCCAGCAGTTACCGCCCTCTTAGGGCCGGCTACGAGCAGTACTTC.

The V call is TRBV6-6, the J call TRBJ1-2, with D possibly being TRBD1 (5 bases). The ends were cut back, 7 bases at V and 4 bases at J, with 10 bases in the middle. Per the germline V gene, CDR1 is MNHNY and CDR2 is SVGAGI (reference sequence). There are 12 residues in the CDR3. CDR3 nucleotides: TGTGCCAGCACCCGGGACCTCTATGGCTACACCTTC. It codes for CASTRDLYGYTF.

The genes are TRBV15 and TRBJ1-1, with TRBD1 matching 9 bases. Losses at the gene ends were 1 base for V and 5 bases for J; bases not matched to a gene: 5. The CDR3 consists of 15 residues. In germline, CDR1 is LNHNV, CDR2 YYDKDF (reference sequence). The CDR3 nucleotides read TGTGCCACCAGCAGAGGCGGACAGGGGTTGACTGAAGCTTTCTTT. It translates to CATSRGGQGLTEAFF.

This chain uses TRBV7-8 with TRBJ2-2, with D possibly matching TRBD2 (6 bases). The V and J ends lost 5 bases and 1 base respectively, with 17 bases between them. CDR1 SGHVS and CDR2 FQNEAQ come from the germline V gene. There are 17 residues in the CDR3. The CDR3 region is CASSPRVGSVNTGELFF. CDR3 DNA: TGTGCCAGCAGCCCTAGAGTCGGGAGTGTGAACACCGGGGAGCTGTTTTTT.

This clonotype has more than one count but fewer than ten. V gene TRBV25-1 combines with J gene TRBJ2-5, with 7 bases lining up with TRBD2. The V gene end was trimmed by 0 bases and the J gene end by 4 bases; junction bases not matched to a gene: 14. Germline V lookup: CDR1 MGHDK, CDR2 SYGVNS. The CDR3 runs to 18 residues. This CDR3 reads CASSEYFRPSGGRETQYF. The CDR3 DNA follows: TGTGCCAGCAGTGAATACTTTCGCCCTAGCGGAGGCCGAGAGACCCAGTACTTC.

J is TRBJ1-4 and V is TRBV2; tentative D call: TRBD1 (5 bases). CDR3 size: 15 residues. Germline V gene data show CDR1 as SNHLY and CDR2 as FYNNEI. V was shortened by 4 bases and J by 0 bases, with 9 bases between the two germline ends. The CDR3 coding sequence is TGTGCCAGCAGTGGACAGTCTCCAACTAATGAAAAACTGTTTTTT. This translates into CASSGQSPTNEKLFF.

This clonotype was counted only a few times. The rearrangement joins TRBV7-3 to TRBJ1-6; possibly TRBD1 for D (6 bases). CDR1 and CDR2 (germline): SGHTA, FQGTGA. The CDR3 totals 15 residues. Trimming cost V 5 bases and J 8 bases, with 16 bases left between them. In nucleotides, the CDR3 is TGTGCCAGCAGCGCCCACAGGGCGGAGGATTCACCCCTCCACTTT. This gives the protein CASSAHRAEDSPLHF.

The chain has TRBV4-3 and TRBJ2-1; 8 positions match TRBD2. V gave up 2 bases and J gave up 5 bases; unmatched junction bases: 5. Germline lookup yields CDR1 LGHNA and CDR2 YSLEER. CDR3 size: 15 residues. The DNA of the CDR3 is TGCGCCAGCAGCCAAAGTAGCGGGGACCACAATGAGCAGTTCTTC. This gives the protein CASSQSSGDHNEQFF.

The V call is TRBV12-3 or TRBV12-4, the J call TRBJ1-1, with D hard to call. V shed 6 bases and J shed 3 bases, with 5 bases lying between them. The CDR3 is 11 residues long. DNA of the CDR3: TGTGCCAGCAGGACCTACACTGAAGCTTTCTTT. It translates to CASRTYTEAFF.

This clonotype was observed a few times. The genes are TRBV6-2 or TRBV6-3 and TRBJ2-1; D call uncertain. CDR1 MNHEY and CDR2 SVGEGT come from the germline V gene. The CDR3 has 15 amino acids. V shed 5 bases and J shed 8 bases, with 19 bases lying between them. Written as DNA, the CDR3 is TGTGCCAGCAGTCATCCGGGTCTTAGCTCCTATGAGCAGTTCTTC. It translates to CASSHPGLSSYEQFF.

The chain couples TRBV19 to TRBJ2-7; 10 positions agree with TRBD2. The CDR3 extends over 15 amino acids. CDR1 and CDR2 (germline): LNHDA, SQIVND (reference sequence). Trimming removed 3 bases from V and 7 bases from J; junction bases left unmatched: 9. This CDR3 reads CASSIQAGGPSEQYF. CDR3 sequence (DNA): TGTGCCAGTAGTATTCAAGCGGGAGGGCCGAGTGAGCAGTACTTC.

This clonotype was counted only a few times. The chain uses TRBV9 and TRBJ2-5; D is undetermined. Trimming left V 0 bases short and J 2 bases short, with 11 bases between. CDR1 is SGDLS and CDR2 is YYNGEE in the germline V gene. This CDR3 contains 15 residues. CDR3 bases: TGTGCCAGCAGCGTAGGGGGAAAGACACAAGAGACCCAGTACTTC. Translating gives CASSVGGKTQETQYF.

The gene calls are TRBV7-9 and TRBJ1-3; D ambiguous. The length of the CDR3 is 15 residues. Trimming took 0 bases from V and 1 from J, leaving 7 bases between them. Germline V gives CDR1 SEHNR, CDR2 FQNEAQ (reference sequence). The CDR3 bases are TGTGCCAGCAGCTTAGCGTACGAATCTGGAAACACCATATATTTT. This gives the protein CASSLAYESGNTIYF.

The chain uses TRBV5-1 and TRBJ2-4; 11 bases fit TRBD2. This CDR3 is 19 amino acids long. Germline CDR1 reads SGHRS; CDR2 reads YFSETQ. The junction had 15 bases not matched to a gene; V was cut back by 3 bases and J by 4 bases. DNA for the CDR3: TGCGCCAGCAGCTCTGGGACTAGCGGAGGTACCCGTCCTAAAAACATTCAGTACTTC. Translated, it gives CASSSGTSGGTRPKNIQYF.

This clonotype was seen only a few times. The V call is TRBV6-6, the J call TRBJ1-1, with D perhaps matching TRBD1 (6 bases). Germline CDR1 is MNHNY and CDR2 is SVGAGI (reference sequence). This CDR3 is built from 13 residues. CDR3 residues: CAIKGEKNTEAFF. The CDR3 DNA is TGTGCTATAAAGGGGGAAAAGAACACTGAAGCTTTCTTT.

The CDR3 is CASSFRRSLGSGANVLTF. The CDR3 DNA follows: TGCGCCAGCAGCTTTAGGCGCTCCCTCGGCTCTGGGGCCAACGTCCTGACTTTC. The gene calls are TRBV5-1 and TRBJ2-6; D is uncertain. Trimming removed 2 bases from V and 0 bases from J, with 15 bases in between. This CDR3 has 18 amino acids. Germline V gene lookup returns CDR1 SGHRS and CDR2 YFSETQ.

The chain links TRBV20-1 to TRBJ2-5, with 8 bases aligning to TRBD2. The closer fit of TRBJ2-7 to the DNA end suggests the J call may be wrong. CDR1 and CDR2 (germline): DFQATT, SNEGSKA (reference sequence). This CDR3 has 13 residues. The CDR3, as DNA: TGCAGTGCTATTAGCGGGGAGACCTACGAGCAGTACTTC. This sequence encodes CSAISGETYEQYF.

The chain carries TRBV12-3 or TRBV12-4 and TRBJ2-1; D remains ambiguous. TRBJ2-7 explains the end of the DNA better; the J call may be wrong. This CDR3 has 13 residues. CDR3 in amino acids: CASSFRLAYEQYF. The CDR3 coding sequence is TGTGCCAGCAGTTTCCGTCTAGCCTACGAGCAGTACTTC.

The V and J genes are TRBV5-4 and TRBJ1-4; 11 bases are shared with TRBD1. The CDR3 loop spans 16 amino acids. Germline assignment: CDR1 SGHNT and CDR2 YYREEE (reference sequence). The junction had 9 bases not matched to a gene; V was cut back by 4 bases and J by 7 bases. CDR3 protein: CASSTAGQGAGEKLFF. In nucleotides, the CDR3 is TGTGCCAGCAGCACGGCCGGACAGGGGGCGGGTGAAAAACTGTTTTTT.

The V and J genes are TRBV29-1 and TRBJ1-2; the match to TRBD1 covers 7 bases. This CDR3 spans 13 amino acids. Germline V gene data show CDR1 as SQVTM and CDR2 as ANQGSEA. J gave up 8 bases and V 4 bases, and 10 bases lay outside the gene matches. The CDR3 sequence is CSVARSQGQGYTF. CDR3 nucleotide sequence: TGCAGCGTTGCTAGATCACAGGGACAGGGCTACACCTTC.

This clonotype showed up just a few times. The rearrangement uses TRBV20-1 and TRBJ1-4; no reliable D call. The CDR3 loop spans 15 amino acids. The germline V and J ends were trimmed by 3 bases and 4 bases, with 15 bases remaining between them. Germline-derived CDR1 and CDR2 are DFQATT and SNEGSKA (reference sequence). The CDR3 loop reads CSARTALAFNEKLFF. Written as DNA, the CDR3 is TGCAGTGCTAGGACGGCGTTAGCCTTTAATGAAAAACTGTTTTTT.